This T cell receptor (beta chain) was retrieved from a study of T-cell reconstitution after alpha-beta-depleted transplantation in children. Study observations and caveats: Some patients showed high day-60 TCRbeta diversity, which derived from surviving recipient T cells and thymic progenitors.

With 0 bases removed from V and 4 bases from J, the gap between germline ends came to 10 bases. The CDR3 has 15 residues. Germline CDR1 reads MNHEY; CDR2 reads SVGEGT. Of note for this clonotype: Its specificity is not known.

Using unique molecular identifiers, the investigators prepared the TCRbeta library. TCRdb called the PCR reads again in MiXCR, with one record for every CDR3 protein. The data contain roughly 300,000 distinct CDR3 sequences, around a tenth of them singletons. Sequencing was performed on peripheral blood, taken 180 days after TCRalphabeta/CD19-depleted stem cell transplant. The receptor comes from a male patient between 2 and 15 years old who had a stem cell transplant for chronic granulomatous disease, so the T cells may come from the graft donor. The chain combines TRBV6-2 or TRBV6-3 with TRBJ1-5; D is unresolved. The CDR3 sequence: CASSYSIPGNQPQHF. The CDR3 DNA reads TGTGCCAGCAGTTACTCGATTCCAGGTAATCAGCCCCAGCATTTT.